These 29 T cell receptor beta chains were sequenced from one sample in a study of control samples from healthy donors and cancer patients. Produced via immunoSEQ multiplex PCR; TCRdb's table is partial and in-frame only. Found here are tens of thousands of clones, about 94% of them singletons; the top ten hold under 3.5%. The sample comprised blood. Receptors originate from a woman in her thirties in good health.

The chain uses TRBV6-6 and TRBJ2-7; 8 bases align to TRBD1. Germline CDR1 MNHNY, CDR2 SVGAGI (reference sequence). V trimming: 0 bases; J trimming: 6 bases; junction bases outside the gene matches: 4. The CDR3 is made up of 14 amino acids. CDR3 residues: CASSYSDRAGEQYF. In DNA form, the CDR3 reads TGTGCCAGCAGTTACTCGGACAGGGCTGGCGAGCAGTACTTC.

CDR3 sequence: CASSFVGGVMSGANVLTF. CDR3 DNA sequence: TGTGCCAGCAGTTTCGTGGGGGGAGTTATGTCTGGGGCCAACGTCCTGACTTTC. The chain recombines TRBV13 with TRBJ2-6, with a possible D match to TRBD2 (6 bases). Trimming stripped 6 bases from V and 1 base from J, with 19 bases between. The germline gives CDR1 PRHDT, CDR2 FYEKMQ (reference sequence). This CDR3 has 18 residues.

This chain connects TRBV15 to TRBJ2-7; 9 nucleotides line up with TRBD1. The CDR3 runs to 16 residues. J was trimmed by 1 base and V by 5 bases; bases with no gene match: 9. Germline assignment: CDR1 LNHNV and CDR2 YYDKDF (reference sequence). CDR3 region: CATSALWTGASYEQYF. The CDR3 nucleotides are TGTGCCACCAGCGCACTTTGGACAGGGGCTTCCTACGAGCAGTACTTC.

This clone was observed a single time. The chain employs TRBV12-2 and TRBJ1-5; the D call of TRBD1 is as the table states it, not checked on the DNA. TRBV12-2 is a known pseudogene. This CDR3 region has 19 residues. CDR3 residues: CASRLAGDLMGQFNQPQHF. DNA of the CDR3: TGTGCAAGTCGCTTAGCGGGGGACTTAATGGGACAGTTTAATCAGCCCCAGCATTTT.

This clone was counted once. The V call is TRBV27, the J call TRBJ1-2; TRBD1 agrees at 7 bases. This CDR3 comprises 16 residues. V was clipped by 6 bases and J by 7 bases; unmatched bases: 17. The V gene's germline CDR1 is MNHEY and CDR2 SMNVEV (reference sequence). The CDR3 loop reads CASRPTPSDRVGGYTF. CDR3 bases: TGTGCCAGCAGACCAACCCCTAGCGACAGGGTCGGTGGCTACACCTTC.

This chain connects TRBV27 to TRBJ2-3; 7 positions agree with TRBD2. Trimming cost V 7 bases and J 11 bases; bases outside gene matches: 18. The CDR3 has 15 residues. Germline lookup yields CDR1 MNHEY and CDR2 SMNVEV (reference sequence). CDR3 protein: CASTSFRDYNLLQYF. Here the CDR3 DNA reads TGTGCCAGCACCTCATTCCGGGACTATAACCTTCTGCAGTATTTT.

In this sample, this clone turned up once. The rearrangement links TRBV6-5 to TRBJ1-2; 9 bases match TRBD1. This CDR3 comprises 15 residues. J lost 5 bases, V lost 6 bases, and 10 bases had no gene match. The germline CDR1 and CDR2 sequences are MNHEY and SVGAGI. DNA for the CDR3: TGTGCCAGCAGATCATGGGACAGGGATGGGTATGGCTACACCTTC. It specifies CASRSWDRDGYGYTF.

V usage is TRBV10-3 and J usage is TRBJ1-2; 8 bases agree with TRBD1. This CDR3 contains 15 residues. The germline V gene has CDR1 ENHRY and CDR2 SYGVKD. The ends lost 3 bases at V and 4 bases at J; junction bases unmatched: 7. This CDR3 reads CAISDPTGDGYGYTF. Written as DNA, the CDR3 is TGTGCCATCAGTGACCCGACAGGGGATGGCTATGGCTACACCTTC.

The CDR3: CASSFRGPYNEQFF. The CDR3 region has the DNA TGTGCCAGCAGCTTTAGGGGCCCTTACAATGAGCAGTTCTTC. J is TRBJ2-1 and V is TRBV28, with D perhaps matching TRBD1 (5 bases). V shed 6 bases and J shed 4 bases, with 13 bases lying between them. Germline V gives CDR1 MDHEN, CDR2 SYDVKM. This CDR3 is 14 amino acids long.

The chain has TRBV27 and TRBJ2-3; D tentatively fits TRBD1 or TRBD2 (5 bases each). CDR3 length equals 13 residues. Germline V gene lookup returns CDR1 MNHEY and CDR2 SMNVEV (reference sequence). The V end lost 6 bases, the J end lost 6 bases, and 13 bases lay between the germline ends. CDR3 amino acids: CASSHSWGDTQYF. The CDR3 DNA sequence: TGTGCCAGCAGCCATTCGTGGGGGGATACGCAGTATTTT.

This clone was picked up one time. This chain links TRBV6-5 with TRBJ1-1; 7 nucleotides line up with TRBD1. This CDR3 has 15 residues. The V segment lost 5 bases and the J segment 5 bases; nucleotides outside the gene matches: 11. Germline V lookup: CDR1 MNHEY, CDR2 SVGAGI. In DNA, the CDR3 is TGTGCCAGCAGTCCGACAGGGTTTCCGGGAACTGAAGCTTTCTTT. Translating it yields CASSPTGFPGTEAFF.

V gene TRBV30 combines with J gene TRBJ1-3, with D uncertain. The V gene's germline CDR1 is GTSNPN and CDR2 SVGIG (reference sequence). V gave up 5 bases and J gave up 2 bases, with 4 bases separating them. The CDR3 totals 11 residues. CDR3 in DNA: TGTGCCTGGGACACTGGAAACACCATATATTTT. Translation gives CAWDTGNTIYF.

V and J are TRBV27 and TRBJ1-1; D is unresolved. V was shortened by 6 bases and J by 0 bases, with 5 bases between the two germline ends. The CDR3 totals 12 residues. Germline CDR1 and CDR2: MNHEY and SMNVEV (reference sequence). Written as DNA, the CDR3 is TGTGCCAGCAGGCGGATGAACACTGAAGCTTTCTTT. Translated: CASRRMNTEAFF.

CDR3 loop: CASSLEQGARRTNYGYTF. CDR3 sequence (DNA): TGCGCCAGCAGCTTGGAACAGGGGGCGAGGAGGACTAACTATGGCTACACCTTC. J is TRBJ1-2 and V is TRBV5-1, with 9 bases lining up with TRBD1. The V and J ends lost 0 bases and 0 bases, in that order; junction bases with no gene match: 9. CDR1 and CDR2 from the germline V gene are SGHRS and YFSETQ. The length of the CDR3 is 18 residues.

CDR3 region: CASSQSDSPYGYTF. The CDR3 DNA is TGTGCCAGCAGCCAATCGGACAGCCCCTATGGCTACACCTTC. The V and J genes are TRBV3-1 (or the pseudogene TRBV3-2) and TRBJ1-2; D possibly corresponds to TRBD1 (6 bases). The CDR3 totals 14 residues. Germline V gene lookup returns CDR1 LGHDT and CDR2 YNNKEL (reference sequence). Trimming pared 2 bases from V and 4 bases from J, leaving 11 bases between.

The chain carries TRBV12-1 and TRBJ2-7; the table names TRBD2, a call not compared with the DNA. TRBV12-1 corresponds to a pseudogene. The CDR3 covers 17 residues. In DNA form, the CDR3 reads TGTGCCAGCAGAGTACCGGGACTAGCGGGGGCCTCCTACGAGCAGTACTTC. This translates into CASRVPGLAGASYEQYF.

V gene TRBV19 combines with J gene TRBJ1-4; 9 bases agree with TRBD1. The ends lost 6 bases at V and 7 bases at J; junction bases unmatched: 6. Germline CDR1 reads LNHDA; CDR2 reads SQIVND (reference sequence). The CDR3 totals 14 residues. The CDR3 reads CASSKTGGSEKLFF. The DNA of the CDR3 is TGTGCCAGTAGCAAGACAGGGGGGAGTGAAAAACTGTTTTTT. Based on the CDR3 plus reference TRBV19 and TRBJ1-4, the full variable domain is DGGITQSPKYLFRKEGQNVTLSCEQNLNHDAMYWYRQDPGQGLRLIYYSQIVNDFQKGDIAEGYSVSREKKESFPLTVTSAQKNPTAFYLCASSKTGGSEKLFFGSGTQLSVL.

This clone was seen more than once but under ten times. This chain joins TRBV6-5 and TRBJ2-3; 12 bases are shared with TRBD2. This CDR3 has 15 amino acids. Trimming cost V 8 bases and J 3 bases; bases outside gene matches: 6. Germline V gives CDR1 MNHEY, CDR2 SVGAGI. The CDR3 loop is CASLAGGLVTDTQYF. The CDR3, as DNA: TGTGCCAGCCTAGCGGGGGGGCTCGTTACAGATACGCAGTATTTT.

The V call is TRBV5-1, the J call TRBJ1-2; D remains unclear. CDR1 and CDR2 from the germline V gene are SGHRS and YFSETQ. V lost 3 bases and J 4 bases, leaving 13 bases between the germline ends. The CDR3 length is 14 residues. CDR3 loop: CASSSDPGSYGYTF. The CDR3 DNA reads TGCGCCAGCAGCTCCGATCCTGGTTCCTATGGCTACACCTTC.

This chain connects TRBV25-1 to TRBJ1-2, with D maybe TRBD1 (6 bases). Germline V gene sequence: CDR1 MGHDK, CDR2 SYGVNS. The germline V and J ends were trimmed by 6 bases and 8 bases, with 10 bases remaining between them. The CDR3 consists of 11 residues. CDR3 region: CASRRGYGYTF. CDR3 nucleotide sequence: TGTGCCAGCAGGAGGGGGTACGGCTACACCTTC.

A single count supports this clone. The chain links TRBV7-2 to TRBJ1-2, with 7 bases lining up with TRBD1. The trim removed 1 base at V and 4 bases at J, leaving 12 bases unmatched. This CDR3 has 17 residues. From germline, CDR1 is SGHTA and CDR2 FQGNSA. CDR3 in amino acids: CASSLGQSTGNLYGYTF. In nucleotides, the CDR3 is TGTGCCAGCAGCTTAGGTCAATCGACAGGGAATCTCTATGGCTACACCTTC.

V is TRBV29-1 and J is TRBJ1-3; 8 bases align to TRBD1. The V gene's germline CDR1 is SQVTM and CDR2 ANQGSEA. Unmatched junction bases numbered 6, after V lost 2 bases and J lost 3 bases. This CDR3 has 15 amino acids. CDR3 nucleotides: TGCAGCGTTGAACCCCTGACAGGGGATGGAAACACCATATATTTT. This translates into CSVEPLTGDGNTIYF.

The gene calls are TRBV6-1 and TRBJ1-4; D is unclear. The CDR3 length is 13 residues. Germline CDR1 MNHNS, CDR2 SASEGT. V dropped 0 bases and J dropped 7 bases, with 6 bases sitting between them. The CDR3 loop reads CASSEAGSEKLFF. Here the CDR3 DNA reads TGTGCCAGCAGTGAAGCCGGAAGTGAAAAACTGTTTTTT.

The chain combines TRBV18 with TRBJ2-1; TRBD1 or TRBD2 may be the D gene (5 bases each). From germline, CDR1 is KGHSH and CDR2 LQKENI. Trimming removed 5 bases at V and 5 bases at J, with 16 bases between. This CDR3 has 15 residues. The CDR3 protein is CASSSAGGFNNEQFF. CDR3 sequence (DNA): TGTGCCAGCTCATCCGCTGGGGGATTTAACAATGAGCAGTTCTTC.

About this clone: The junction and the germline gene differ at one end; a read error may be behind it. This sequence joins TRBV15 and TRBJ1-1, with TRBD1 as a possible D gene (6 bases). This CDR3 comprises 13 residues. The V gene's germline CDR1 is LNHNV and CDR2 YYDKDF (reference sequence). CDR3: CATSRVFNDRSRF. DNA of the CDR3: TGTGCCACCAGCAGAGTATTCAACGACAGGTCCCGATTT.

This sequence joins TRBV29-1 and TRBJ2-1; D is possibly TRBD2 (5 bases). Germline V CDR1 and CDR2: SQVTM, ANQGSEA. V shed 4 bases and J shed 2 bases, with 6 bases lying between them. This CDR3 comprises 12 residues. CDR3 sequence reads: CSVVEAYNEQFF. CDR3 DNA sequence: TGCAGCGTTGTGGAGGCCTACAATGAGCAGTTCTTC.

This chain uses TRBV7-9 with TRBJ2-5; possible D gene TRBD1, 6 bases. The V gene lost 0 bases and the J gene lost 5 bases, with 7 bases spanning the gap. CDR1 is SEHNR and CDR2 is FQNEAQ in the germline V gene (reference sequence). The CDR3 runs to 13 residues. The CDR3 DNA reads TGTGCCAGCAGCTTAGCGCAGGGGGAGACCCAGTACTTC. It is translated as CASSLAQGETQYF.

The genes are TRBV15 and TRBJ2-5; D may be TRBD2 (6 bases). This CDR3 is 15 amino acids long. V lost 4 bases and J lost 5, with 17 bases in between. CDR1 is LNHNV and CDR2 is YYDKDF in the germline V gene (reference sequence). CDR3 bases: TGTGCCACCAGCACAGGCGGGAATCAAGGGGAGACCCAGTACTTC. This gives the protein CATSTGGNQGETQYF.

This chain connects TRBV19 to TRBJ1-5, with TRBD1 as a possible D gene (5 bases). Germline lookup yields CDR1 LNHDA and CDR2 SQIVND (reference sequence). The CDR3 sequence is 16 residues long. Trimming pared 1 base from V and 2 bases from J, leaving 12 bases between. This CDR3 is CASSIVGRGGNQPQHF. DNA of the CDR3: TGTGCCAGTAGTATAGTGGGGAGGGGTGGCAATCAGCCCCAGCATTTT.